This T cell receptor beta chain was recovered during a study of T-cell reconstitution after alpha-beta-depleted transplantation in children. Study-wide points: The authors attributed T-cell counts and diversity one year after transplant mostly to newly produced T cells. Several hundred expanded graft clones reportedly gave rise to the alpha-beta T cells present about two months after transplant. Recipient T cells and thymic progenitors that survived were the source of the high TCRbeta diversity seen at day 60 in some patients.

V lost 11 bases to trimming and J lost 7 bases; unmatched junction nucleotides: 8. CDR1 KGHSH and CDR2 LQKENI come from the germline V gene. CDR3 size: 12 residues. The library targeted TCRbeta and was prepared with unique molecular identifiers. MiXCR was run by TCRdb on the PCR reads, yielding one entry per CDR3 protein. Of 130,000 to 150,000 distinct CDR3 sequences listed, 8% to 10% are singletons. This clonotype occurred many times. Its antigen is as yet unknown. This clonotype originated in a female patient aged 2-10 years who had a stem cell transplant for congenital amegakaryocytic thrombocytopenia, so the T cells may come from the graft donor. The sample here was PBMCs, mostly from graft donor cells, taken 180 days after TCRalphabeta/CD19-depleted stem cell transplant. The chain is built from TRBV18 and TRBJ2-1, with 7 bases fitting TRBD1. In DNA form, the CDR3 reads TGTGCCGGCACGGACAGGCAAAATGAGCAGTTCTTC. Translated: CAGTDRQNEQFF.